The text below deals with one TCR beta chain. This record comes from a study of identifying expanded T cells in peripheral blood. Profiled with immunoSEQ multiplex PCR; TCRdb holds only in-frame clones, not every one. The data show 97,000 or so clones, around 88% seen once. Trimming stripped 2 bases from V and 8 bases from J, with 7 bases between. CDR1 SGHTA and CDR2 FQGNSA come from the germline V gene. The CDR3 extends over 12 amino acids. During the collection period, no donor immune events like infections were recorded. Sequenced sample: blood. This TCR derives from a person aged 18 to 69 in good health. V is TRBV7-2 and J is TRBJ1-5; D is possibly TRBD1 (5 bases). The CDR3 region is CASSLLGEPQHF. CDR3 DNA: TGTGCCAGCAGCTTATTGGGGGAGCCCCAGCATTTT.